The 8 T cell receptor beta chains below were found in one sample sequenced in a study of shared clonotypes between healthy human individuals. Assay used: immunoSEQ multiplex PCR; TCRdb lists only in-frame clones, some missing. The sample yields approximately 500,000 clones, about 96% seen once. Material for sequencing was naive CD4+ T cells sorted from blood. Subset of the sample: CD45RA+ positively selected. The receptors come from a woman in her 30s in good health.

The CDR3 here is CASSIVPGDNSPLHF. The CDR3 DNA reads as TGTGCCAGTAGTATAGTCCCTGGCGATAATTCACCCCTCCACTTT. The rearrangement uses TRBV19 and TRBJ1-6; D gene uncertain. This CDR3 is built from 15 residues. Trimming left V 1 base short and J 5 bases short, with 9 bases between. Germline-derived CDR1 and CDR2 are LNHDA and SQIVND (reference sequence).

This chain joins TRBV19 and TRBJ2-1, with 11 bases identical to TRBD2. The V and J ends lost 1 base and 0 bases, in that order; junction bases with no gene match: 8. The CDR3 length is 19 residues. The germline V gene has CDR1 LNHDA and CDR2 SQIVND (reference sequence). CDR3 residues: CASSIGLAGYKSSYNEQFF. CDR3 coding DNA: TGTGCCAGTAGTATAGGACTAGCGGGATATAAGAGCTCCTACAATGAGCAGTTCTTC.

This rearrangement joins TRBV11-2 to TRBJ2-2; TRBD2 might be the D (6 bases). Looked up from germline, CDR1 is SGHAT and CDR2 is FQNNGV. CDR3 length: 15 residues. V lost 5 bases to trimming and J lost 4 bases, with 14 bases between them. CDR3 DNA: TGTGCCAGCAGCCTGGGACTTACGAGCACCGGGGAGCTGTTTTTT. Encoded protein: CASSLGLTSTGELFF.

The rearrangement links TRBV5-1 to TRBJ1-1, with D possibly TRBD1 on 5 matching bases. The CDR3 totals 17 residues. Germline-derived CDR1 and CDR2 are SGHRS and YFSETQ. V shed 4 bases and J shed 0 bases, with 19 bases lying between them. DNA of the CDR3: TGCGCCAGCAGCCTGGGGGGGAGACAGATCATGAACACTGAAGCTTTCTTT. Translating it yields CASSLGGRQIMNTEAFF. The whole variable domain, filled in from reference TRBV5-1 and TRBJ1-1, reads KAGVTQTPRYLIKTRGQQVTLSCSPISGHRSVSWYQQTPGQGLQFLFEYFSETQRNKGNFPGRFSGRQFSNSRSEMNVSTLELGDSALYLCASSLGGRQIMNTEAFFGQGTRLTVV.

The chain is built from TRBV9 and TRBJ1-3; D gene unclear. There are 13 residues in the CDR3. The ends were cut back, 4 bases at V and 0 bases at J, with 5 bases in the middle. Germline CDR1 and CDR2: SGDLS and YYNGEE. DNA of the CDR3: TGTGCCAGCAGCCCCATCTCTGGAAACACCATATATTTT. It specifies CASSPISGNTIYF.

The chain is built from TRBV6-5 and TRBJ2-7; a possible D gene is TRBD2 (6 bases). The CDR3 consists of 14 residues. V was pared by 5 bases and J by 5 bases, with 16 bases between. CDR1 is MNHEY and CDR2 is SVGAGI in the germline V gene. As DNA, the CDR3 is TGTGCCAGCAGTATGCGGGAACTAATCGACGAGCAGTACTTC. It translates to CASSMRELIDEQYF.

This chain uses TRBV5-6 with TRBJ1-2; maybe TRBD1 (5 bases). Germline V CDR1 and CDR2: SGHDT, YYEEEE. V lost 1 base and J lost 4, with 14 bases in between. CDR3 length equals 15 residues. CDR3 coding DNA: TGTGCCAGCAGCTTGCCAGGGAAGGTAACCTATGGCTACACCTTC. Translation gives CASSLPGKVTYGYTF. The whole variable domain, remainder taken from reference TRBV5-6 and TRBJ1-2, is DAGVTQSPTHLIKTRGQQVTLRCSPKSGHDTVSWYQQALGQGPQFIFQYYEEEERQRGNFPDRFSGHQFPNYSSELNVNALLLGDSALYLCASSLPGKVTYGYTFGSGTRLTVV.

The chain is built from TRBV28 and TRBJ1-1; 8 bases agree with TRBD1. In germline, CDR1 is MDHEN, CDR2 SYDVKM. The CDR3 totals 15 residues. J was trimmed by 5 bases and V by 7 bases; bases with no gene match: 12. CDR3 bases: TGTGCCAGCATCCAGGGGGCAGGGGGCAGGACTGAAGCTTTCTTT. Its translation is CASIQGAGGRTEAFF.